A single sample is the source of the 2 T cell receptor beta chains below, sequenced in a study of cytomegalovirus exposure and HLA in healthy donors. The primer mix had 60 Vbeta and 13 Jbeta primers. Profiled with immunoSEQ multiplex PCR; TCRdb holds only in-frame clones, not every one. This table holds about 200,000 clones, 83% found once. Material: PBMCs. All receptors derive from a girl aged 5-17 years in good health and CMV-seronegative.

The chain couples TRBV6-6 to TRBJ2-1, with D unclear. The CDR3 contains 14 residues. CDR1 is MNHNY and CDR2 is SVGAGI in the germline V gene (reference sequence). V was shortened by 3 bases and J by 7 bases, with 13 bases between the two germline ends. The DNA for the CDR3 is TGTGCCAGCAGTTATGAGCGTGGGTCGAATGAGCAGTTCTTC. It translates to CASSYERGSNEQFF.

The V gene is TRBV28, the J gene TRBJ1-6; D possibly corresponds to TRBD1 (5 bases). V lost 6 bases and J 10 bases, leaving 19 bases between the germline ends. Germline V gene lookup returns CDR1 MDHEN and CDR2 SYDVKM. The length of the CDR3 is 15 residues. Here the CDR3 DNA reads TGTGCCAGCAGAGCCCCGCCCCCAGGGTCCTCACCCCTCCACTTT. Translation gives CASRAPPPGSSPLHF.